One and the same sample provided the 14 T cell receptor beta chains below, sequenced in a study of T cells in Graves' hyperthyroidism and ophthalmopathy. Amplified TCR beta CDR3 regions derived from RNA transcripts. The TCR CDR3 first-round RT-PCR relied on the HTBI primer set. One entry per CDR3 protein, called by TCRdb with MiXCR from the multiplex PCR reads. The sample contains hundreds of thousands of distinct CDR3 sequences, about 45% of which appear only once. Sample: peripheral blood or thyroid tissue (not recorded which). Receptor source: an adult man with Graves' disease, either hyperthyroidism or ophthalmopathy (not recorded which).

The V and J genes are TRBV14 and TRBJ2-7; D is undetermined. V dropped 3 bases and J dropped 0 bases, with 12 bases sitting between them. Germline V lookup: CDR1 SGHDN, CDR2 FVKESK. CDR3 size: 15 residues. The CDR3 DNA reads TGTGCCAGCAGCCAGATCCACGGTGCCTCCTACGAGCAGTACTTC. This gives the protein CASSQIHGASYEQYF.

J is TRBJ2-5 and V is TRBV6-5; TRBD2 agrees at 16 bases. Per germline, CDR1 MNHEY and CDR2 SVGAGI. The CDR3 runs to 21 residues. V lost 8 bases, J lost 5 bases, and 23 bases stayed unmatched. CDR3 loop: CASRSTLAAGTSGRAVETQYF. The CDR3 nucleotides are TGTGCCAGCCGCTCCACCCTAGCGGCTGGGACTAGCGGGAGGGCCGTGGAGACCCAGTACTTC.

There are a few counts of this clonotype. The rearrangement joins TRBV10-3 to TRBJ2-5; 7 bases agree with TRBD2. With 2 bases clipped from V and 5 bases from J, the junction kept 17 bases outside the gene matches. Germline CDR1 ENHRY, CDR2 SYGVKD. The length of the CDR3 is 18 residues. Here the CDR3 DNA reads TGTGCCATCAGTGAGCCTTTGGGTGGACTAGATTTATCGGAGACCCAGTACTTC. Translated: CAISEPLGGLDLSETQYF.

The chain employs TRBV29-1 and TRBJ1-1; D remains unclear. V was pared by 4 bases and J by 4 bases, with 13 bases between. The length of the CDR3 is 13 residues. Germline V lookup: CDR1 SQVTM, CDR2 ANQGSEA. CDR3 coding DNA: TGCAGCGTTGTCGGGGTCTGGGCCACTGAAGCTTTCTTT. It encodes CSVVGVWATEAFF. Looking up the rest from reference TRBV29-1 and TRBJ1-1 gives the full variable domain: SAVISQKPSRDICQRGTSLTIQCQVDSQVTMMFWYRQQPGQSLTLIATANQGSEATYESGFVIDKFPISRPNLTFSTLTVSNMSPEDSSIYLCSVVGVWATEAFFGQGTRLTVV.

There are a few counts of this clonotype. V and J are TRBV6-5 and TRBJ1-1; perhaps TRBD1 as D (5 bases). The germline V and J ends were trimmed by 2 bases and 4 bases, with 14 bases remaining between them. Germline CDR1 and CDR2: MNHEY and SVGAGI. This CDR3 is built from 15 residues. The CDR3 region has the DNA TGTGCCAGCAGTTACCTAAGGGCAGGGATCACTGAAGCTTTCTTT. Protein sequence: CASSYLRAGITEAFF.

The chain has TRBV10-3 and TRBJ2-2; D is unresolved. The length of the CDR3 is 12 residues. Germline assignment: CDR1 ENHRY and CDR2 SYGVKD. The V and J ends lost 4 bases and 10 bases respectively, with 10 bases between them. The DNA for the CDR3 is TGTGCCATCAGTGTGTGGCAGGAGGAGCTGTTTTTT. Residues: CAISVWQEELFF.

The CDR3 nucleotides read TGTGCCAGCAGCCTGACCGGGACAGGGGGCGTTGGGGCCAACGTCCTGACTTTC. Protein sequence: CASSLTGTGGVGANVLTF. V gene TRBV7-2 combines with J gene TRBJ2-6, with 12 bases lining up with TRBD1. This CDR3 spans 18 amino acids. Germline V gives CDR1 SGHTA, CDR2 FQGNSA. V shed 5 bases, J shed 3 bases, and the junction held 8 bases outside the gene matches.

V gene TRBV19 combines with J gene TRBJ2-5, with D hard to call. Germline CDR1 LNHDA, CDR2 SQIVND (reference sequence). This CDR3 region has 13 residues. Trimming left V 3 bases short and J 2 bases short, with 7 bases between. DNA of the CDR3: TGTGCCAGTAGTATTTATGGACAAGAGACCCAGTACTTC. Translation gives CASSIYGQETQYF.

The chain employs TRBV12-3 or TRBV12-4 and TRBJ2-2, with no clear D. The CDR3 runs to 13 residues. V was shortened by 4 bases and J by 6 bases, with 9 bases between the two germline ends. In DNA, the CDR3 is TGTGCCAGCAGTTCGTACAGTTCCGGGGAGCTGTTTTTT. Translation: CASSSYSSGELFF.

This clonotype was found a few times. The gene calls are TRBV7-9 and TRBJ1-5; 7 bases agree with TRBD1. The V gene's germline CDR1 is SEHNR and CDR2 FQNEAQ (reference sequence). The V segment lost 4 bases and the J segment 6 bases; nucleotides outside the gene matches: 12. The CDR3 is 16 amino acids. CDR3 in DNA: TGTGCCAGCAGCTCATCCGACAGGGTGGTGGTTCAGCCCCAGCATTTT. This encodes CASSSSDRVVVQPQHF.

This clonotype was seen once. The CDR3 region is CASSLSGLSGDTIYF. The CDR3 DNA sequence: TGTGCCAGCAGCTTATCAGGGCTCTCTGGGGACACCATATATTTT. V and J are TRBV7-9 and TRBJ1-3; weak D call: TRBD1 (5 bases). The CDR3 length is 15 residues. V lost 2 bases, J lost 8 bases, and 16 bases lay in between. Germline V gene lookup returns CDR1 SEHNR and CDR2 FQNEAQ (reference sequence).

This rearrangement joins TRBV10-3 to TRBJ1-1; 12 bases fit TRBD1. This CDR3 is 18 amino acids long. V trimming: 3 bases; J trimming: 6 bases; junction bases outside the gene matches: 14. Germline loops: CDR1 ENHRY, CDR2 SYGVKD. CDR3 amino acids: CAISEPTGTGGIVAEAFF. The CDR3 DNA reads TGTGCCATCAGTGAACCCACCGGGACAGGGGGCATTGTCGCTGAAGCTTTCTTT.

About this clonotype itself: This sequence may be a read error, since a much larger clone differs from it by one base. The V call is TRBV10-3, the J call TRBJ1-5; D unclear. Germline V CDR1 and CDR2: ENHRY, SYGVKD. V gave up 4 bases and J gave up 0 bases, with 10 bases separating them. This CDR3 has 15 amino acids. CDR3 DNA: TGTGCCATCAGTGGACGACCCCATAGCAATCAGCCCCAGCATTTT. Protein sequence: CAISGRPHSNQPQHF.

The chain recombines TRBV12-3 or TRBV12-4 with TRBJ1-4; D is unclear. The CDR3 extends over 12 amino acids. Deletions cut 7 bases from V and 8 bases from J, with 11 bases between. In DNA, the CDR3 is TGTGCCAGCACCCAGAGGCAGGAAAAACTGTTTTTT. Residues: CASTQRQEKLFF.